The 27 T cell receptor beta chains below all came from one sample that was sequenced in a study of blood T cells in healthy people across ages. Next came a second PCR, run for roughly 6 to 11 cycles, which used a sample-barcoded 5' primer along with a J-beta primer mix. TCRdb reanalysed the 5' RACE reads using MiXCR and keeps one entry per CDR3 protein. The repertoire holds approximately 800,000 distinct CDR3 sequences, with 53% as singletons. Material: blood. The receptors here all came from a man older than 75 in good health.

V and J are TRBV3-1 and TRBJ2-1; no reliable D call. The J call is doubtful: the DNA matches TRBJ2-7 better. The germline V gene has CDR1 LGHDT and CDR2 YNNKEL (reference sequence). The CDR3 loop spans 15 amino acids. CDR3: CASSQGSGSYNEQYF. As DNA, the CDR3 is TGTGCCAGCAGCCAAGGGTCAGGTTCCTACAATGAGCAGTACTTC.

The CDR3 nucleotides read TGTGCCAGCAGTCCCCGATCTAGCGGGAGTGGTTGGCGAGAGACCCAGTACTTC. This codes for CASSPRSSGSGWRETQYF. The V and J genes are TRBV6-1 and TRBJ2-5, with TRBD2 identical over 10 bases. Germline V gene lookup returns CDR1 MNHNS and CDR2 SASEGT. The CDR3 runs to 18 residues. Losses at the gene ends were 5 bases for V and 4 bases for J; bases not matched to a gene: 16.

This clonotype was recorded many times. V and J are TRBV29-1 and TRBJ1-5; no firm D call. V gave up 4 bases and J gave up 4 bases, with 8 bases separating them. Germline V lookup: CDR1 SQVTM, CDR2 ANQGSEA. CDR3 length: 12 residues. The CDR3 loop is CSVVDGNQPQHF. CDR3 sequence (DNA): TGCAGCGTTGTAGACGGGAATCAGCCCCAGCATTTT.

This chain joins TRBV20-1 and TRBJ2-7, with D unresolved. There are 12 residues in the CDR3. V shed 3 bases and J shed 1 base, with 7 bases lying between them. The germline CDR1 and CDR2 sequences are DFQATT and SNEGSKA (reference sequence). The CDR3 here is CSASFESYEQYF. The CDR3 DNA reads TGCAGTGCTAGTTTCGAGTCCTACGAGCAGTACTTC.

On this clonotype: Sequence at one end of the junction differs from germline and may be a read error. The CDR3 reads CVSSYGTGLNEAFF. CDR3 bases: TGTGTCAGCAGCTATGGGACAGGTCTGAATGAAGCTTTCTTT. J is TRBJ1-1 and V is TRBV2; 8 bases are shared with TRBD1. This CDR3 region has 14 residues. CDR1 and CDR2 (germline): SNHLY, FYNNEI.

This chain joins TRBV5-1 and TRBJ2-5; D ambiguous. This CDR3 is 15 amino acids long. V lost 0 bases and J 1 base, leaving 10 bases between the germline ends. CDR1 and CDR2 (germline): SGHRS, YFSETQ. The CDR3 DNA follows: TGCGCCAGCAGCTTGGGAAGGCCAGTCCAAGAGACCCAGTACTTC. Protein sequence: CASSLGRPVQETQYF.

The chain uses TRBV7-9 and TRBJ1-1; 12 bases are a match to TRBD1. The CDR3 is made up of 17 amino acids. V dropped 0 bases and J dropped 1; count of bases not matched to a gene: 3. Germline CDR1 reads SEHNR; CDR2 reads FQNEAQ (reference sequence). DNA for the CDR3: TGTGCCAGCAGCTTAGCTGGGGGACAGGGGGCGAACACTGAAGCTTTCTTT. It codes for CASSLAGGQGANTEAFF.

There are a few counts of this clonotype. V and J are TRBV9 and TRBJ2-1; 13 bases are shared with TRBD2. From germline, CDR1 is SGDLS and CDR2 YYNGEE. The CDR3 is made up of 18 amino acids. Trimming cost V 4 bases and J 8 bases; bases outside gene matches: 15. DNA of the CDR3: TGTGCCAGCAGCCTCGGGACTAGCGGGGCCTCCGGAATGGATGAGCAGTTCTTC. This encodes CASSLGTSGASGMDEQFF. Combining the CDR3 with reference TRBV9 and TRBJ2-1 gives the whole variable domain DSGVTQTPKHLITATGQRVTLRCSPRSGDLSVYWYQQSLDQGLQFLIQYYNGEERAKGNILERFSAQQFPDLHSELNLSSLELGDSALYFCASSLGTSGASGMDEQFFGPGTRLTVL.

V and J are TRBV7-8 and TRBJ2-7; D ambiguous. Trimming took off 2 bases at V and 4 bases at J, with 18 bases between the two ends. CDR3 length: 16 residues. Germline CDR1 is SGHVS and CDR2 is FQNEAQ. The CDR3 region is CASSLISPGLGYEQYF. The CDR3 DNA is TGTGCCAGCAGCTTAATCAGCCCAGGTCTGGGGTACGAGCAGTACTTC.

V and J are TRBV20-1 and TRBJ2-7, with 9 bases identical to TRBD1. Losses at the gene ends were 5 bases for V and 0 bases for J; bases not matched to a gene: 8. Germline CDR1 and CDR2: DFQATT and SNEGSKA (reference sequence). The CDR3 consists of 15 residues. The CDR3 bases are TGCAGTGCTCCGGACAGGGGCGGGAGCTCCTACGAGCAGTACTTC. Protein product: CSAPDRGGSSYEQYF.

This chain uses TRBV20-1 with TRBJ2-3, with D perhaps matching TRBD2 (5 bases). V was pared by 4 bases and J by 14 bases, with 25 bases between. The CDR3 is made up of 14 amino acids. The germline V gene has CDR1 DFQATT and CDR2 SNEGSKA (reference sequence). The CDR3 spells CSAILSSGSRYAYF. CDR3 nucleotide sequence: TGCAGTGCTATTCTTTCCTCGGGATCCAGATACGCGTATTTT.

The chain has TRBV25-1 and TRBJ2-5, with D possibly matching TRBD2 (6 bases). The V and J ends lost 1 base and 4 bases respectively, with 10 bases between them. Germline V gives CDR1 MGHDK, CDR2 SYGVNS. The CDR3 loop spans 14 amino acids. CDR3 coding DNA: TGTGCCAGCAGTGAATGGGGAGGCACAGAGACCCAGTACTTC. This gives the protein CASSEWGGTETQYF.

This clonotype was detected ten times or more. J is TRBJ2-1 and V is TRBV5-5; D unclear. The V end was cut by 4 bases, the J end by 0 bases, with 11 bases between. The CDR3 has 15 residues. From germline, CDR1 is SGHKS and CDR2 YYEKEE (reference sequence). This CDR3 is CASSKFRVSYNEQFF. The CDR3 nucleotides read TGTGCCAGCAGCAAGTTCCGGGTCTCCTACAATGAGCAGTTCTTC.

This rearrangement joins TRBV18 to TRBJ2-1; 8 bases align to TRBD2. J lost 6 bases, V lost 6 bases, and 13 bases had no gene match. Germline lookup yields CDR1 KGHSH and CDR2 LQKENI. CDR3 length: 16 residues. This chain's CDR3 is CASSPYPGLVSNEQFF. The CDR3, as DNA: TGTGCCAGCTCCCCTTACCCGGGACTAGTTTCCAATGAGCAGTTCTTC.

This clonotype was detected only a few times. CDR3 amino acids: CASSQSSLRSEQFF. The CDR3 nucleotides read TGTGCCAGCAGCCAAAGTAGCCTACGGAGTGAGCAGTTCTTC. The chain employs TRBV3-1 and TRBJ2-1, with D unresolved. The germline CDR1 and CDR2 sequences are LGHDT and YNNKEL (reference sequence). This CDR3 has 14 amino acids. V was clipped by 2 bases and J by 9 bases, with 14 bases between them.

Here the CDR3 DNA reads TGTGCCAGATCCATTTTAGCTAGCGGTAACACCGGGGAGCTGTTTTTT. Its protein product is CARSILASGNTGELFF. J is TRBJ2-2 and V is TRBV6-1, with TRBD2 matching 7 bases. The V and J ends lost 9 bases and 2 bases, in that order; junction bases with no gene match: 12. The CDR3 is 16 amino acids. The V gene's germline CDR1 is MNHNS and CDR2 SASEGT.

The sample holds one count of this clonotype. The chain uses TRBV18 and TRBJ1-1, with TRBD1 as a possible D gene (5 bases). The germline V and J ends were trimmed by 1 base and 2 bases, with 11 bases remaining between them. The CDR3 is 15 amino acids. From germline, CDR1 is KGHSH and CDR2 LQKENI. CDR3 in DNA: TGTGCCAGCTCACCACTGTCAGGGTCAAACACTGAAGCTTTCTTT. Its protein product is CASSPLSGSNTEAFF.

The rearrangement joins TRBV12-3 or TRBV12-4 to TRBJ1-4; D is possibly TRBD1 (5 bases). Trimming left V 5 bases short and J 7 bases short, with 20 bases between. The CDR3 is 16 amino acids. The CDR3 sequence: CASSIDSRGFSEKLFF. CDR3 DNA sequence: TGTGCCAGCAGTATCGACAGCCGCGGGTTTAGTGAAAAACTGTTTTTT.

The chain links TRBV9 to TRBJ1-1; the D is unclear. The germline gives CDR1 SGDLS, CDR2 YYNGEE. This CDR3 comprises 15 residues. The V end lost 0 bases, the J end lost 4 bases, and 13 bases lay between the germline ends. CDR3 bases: TGTGCCAGCAGCGTAGGGGTGGCCGGGAGCACTGAAGCTTTCTTT. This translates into CASSVGVAGSTEAFF.

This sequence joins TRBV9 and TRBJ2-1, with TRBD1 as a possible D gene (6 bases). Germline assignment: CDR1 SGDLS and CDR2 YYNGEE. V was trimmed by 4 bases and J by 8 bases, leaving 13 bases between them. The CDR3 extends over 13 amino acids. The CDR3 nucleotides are TGTGCCAGCAGCAAAACAGGGACCGATGAGCAGTTCTTC. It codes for CASSKTGTDEQFF.

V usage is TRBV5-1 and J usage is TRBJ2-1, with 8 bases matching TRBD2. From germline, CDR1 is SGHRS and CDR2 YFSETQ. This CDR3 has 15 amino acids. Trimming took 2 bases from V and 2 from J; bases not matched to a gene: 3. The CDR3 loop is CASSLQRGTYNEQFF. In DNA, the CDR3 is TGCGCCAGCAGCTTACAGCGGGGGACCTACAATGAGCAGTTCTTC.

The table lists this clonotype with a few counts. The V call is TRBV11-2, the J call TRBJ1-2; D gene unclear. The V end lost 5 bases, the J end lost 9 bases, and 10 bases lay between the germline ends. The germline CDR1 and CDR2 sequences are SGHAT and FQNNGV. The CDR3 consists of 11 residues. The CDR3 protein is CASSILLSYTF. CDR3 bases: TGTGCCAGCAGCATACTTCTTAGCTACACCTTC.

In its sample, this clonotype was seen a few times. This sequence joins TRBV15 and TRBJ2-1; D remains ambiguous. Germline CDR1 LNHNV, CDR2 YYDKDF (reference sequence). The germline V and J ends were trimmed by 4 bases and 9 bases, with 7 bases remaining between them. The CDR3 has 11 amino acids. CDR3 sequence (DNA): TGTGCCACCAGCATAAACGGTGAGCAGTTCTTC. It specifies CATSINGEQFF.

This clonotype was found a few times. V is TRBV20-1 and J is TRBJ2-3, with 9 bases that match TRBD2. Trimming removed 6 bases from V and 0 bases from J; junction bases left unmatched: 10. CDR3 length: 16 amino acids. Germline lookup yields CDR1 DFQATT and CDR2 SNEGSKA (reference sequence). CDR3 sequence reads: CSAKRASGTSTDTQYF. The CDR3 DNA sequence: TGCAGTGCAAAGAGGGCTAGCGGGACAAGCACAGATACGCAGTATTTT.

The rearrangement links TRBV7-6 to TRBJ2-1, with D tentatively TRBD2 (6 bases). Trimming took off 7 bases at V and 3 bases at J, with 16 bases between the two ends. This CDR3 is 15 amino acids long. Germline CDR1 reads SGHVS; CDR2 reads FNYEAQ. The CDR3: CASTLVLASYNEQFF. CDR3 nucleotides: TGTGCCAGCACCCTTGTCCTAGCGAGCTACAATGAGCAGTTCTTC.

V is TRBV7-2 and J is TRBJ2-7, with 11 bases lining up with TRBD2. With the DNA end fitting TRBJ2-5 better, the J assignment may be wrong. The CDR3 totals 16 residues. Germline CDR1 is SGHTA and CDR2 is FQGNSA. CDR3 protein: CASSSLSGRAGETQYF. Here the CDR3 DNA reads TGTGCCAGCAGCTCCCTTAGCGGGAGGGCCGGAGAGACCCAGTACTTC.

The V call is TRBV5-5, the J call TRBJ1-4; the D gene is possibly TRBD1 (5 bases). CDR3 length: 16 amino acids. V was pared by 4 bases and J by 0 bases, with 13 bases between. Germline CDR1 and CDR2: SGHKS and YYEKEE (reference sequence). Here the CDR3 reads CASSVGGGATNEKLFF. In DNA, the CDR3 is TGTGCCAGCAGCGTAGGAGGAGGGGCAACTAATGAAAAACTGTTTTTT.